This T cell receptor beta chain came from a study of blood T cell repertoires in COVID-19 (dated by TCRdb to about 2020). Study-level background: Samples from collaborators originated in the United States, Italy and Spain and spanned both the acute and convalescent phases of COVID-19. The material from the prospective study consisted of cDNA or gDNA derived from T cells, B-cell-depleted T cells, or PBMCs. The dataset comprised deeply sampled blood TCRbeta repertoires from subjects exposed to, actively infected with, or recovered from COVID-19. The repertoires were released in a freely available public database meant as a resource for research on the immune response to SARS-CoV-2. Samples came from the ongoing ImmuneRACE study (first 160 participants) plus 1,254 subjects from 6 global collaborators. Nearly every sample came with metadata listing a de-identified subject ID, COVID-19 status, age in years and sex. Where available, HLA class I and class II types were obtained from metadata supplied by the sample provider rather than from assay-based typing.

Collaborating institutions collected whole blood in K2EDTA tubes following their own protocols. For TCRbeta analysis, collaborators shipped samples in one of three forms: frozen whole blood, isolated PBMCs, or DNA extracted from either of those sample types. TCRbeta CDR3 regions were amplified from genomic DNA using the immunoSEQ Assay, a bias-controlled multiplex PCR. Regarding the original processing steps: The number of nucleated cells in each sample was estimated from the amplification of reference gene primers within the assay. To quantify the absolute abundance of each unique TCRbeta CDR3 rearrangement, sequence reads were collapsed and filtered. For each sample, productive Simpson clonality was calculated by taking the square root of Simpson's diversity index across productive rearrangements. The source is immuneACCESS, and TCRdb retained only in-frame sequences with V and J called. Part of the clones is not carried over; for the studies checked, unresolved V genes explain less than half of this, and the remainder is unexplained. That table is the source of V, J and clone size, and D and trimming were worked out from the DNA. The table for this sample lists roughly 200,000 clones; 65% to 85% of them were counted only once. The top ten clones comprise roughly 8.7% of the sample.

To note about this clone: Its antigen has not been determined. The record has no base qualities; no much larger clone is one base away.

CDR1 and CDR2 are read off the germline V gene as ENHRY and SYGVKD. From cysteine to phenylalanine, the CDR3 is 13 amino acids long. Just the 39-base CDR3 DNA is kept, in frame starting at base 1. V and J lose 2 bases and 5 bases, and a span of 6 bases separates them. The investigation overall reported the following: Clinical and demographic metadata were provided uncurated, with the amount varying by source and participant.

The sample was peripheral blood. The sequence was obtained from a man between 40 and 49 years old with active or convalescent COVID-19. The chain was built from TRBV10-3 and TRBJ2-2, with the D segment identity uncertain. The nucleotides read TGTGCCATCAGTGAGGCGAGGACCGGGGAGCTGTTTTTT. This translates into CAISEARTGELFF.